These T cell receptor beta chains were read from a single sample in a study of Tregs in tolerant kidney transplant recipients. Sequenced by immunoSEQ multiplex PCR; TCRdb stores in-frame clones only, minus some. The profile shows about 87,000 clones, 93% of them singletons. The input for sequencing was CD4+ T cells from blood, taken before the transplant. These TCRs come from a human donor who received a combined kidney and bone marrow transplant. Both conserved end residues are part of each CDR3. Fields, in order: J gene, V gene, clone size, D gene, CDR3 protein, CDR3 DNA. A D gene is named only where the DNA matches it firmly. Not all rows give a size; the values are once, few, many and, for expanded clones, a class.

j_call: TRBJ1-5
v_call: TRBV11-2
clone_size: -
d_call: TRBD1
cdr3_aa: CASSRTGGNQPQHF
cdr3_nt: TGTGCCAGCAGCCGAACAGGGGGAAATCAGCCCCAGCATTTT

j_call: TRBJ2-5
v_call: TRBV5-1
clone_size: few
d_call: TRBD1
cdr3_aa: CASSLGTGGAKTQYF
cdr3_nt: TGCGCCAGCAGCTTGGGGACAGGGGGCGCGAAGACCCAGTACTTC

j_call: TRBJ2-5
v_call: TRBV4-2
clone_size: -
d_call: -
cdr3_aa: CASSRLGETQYF
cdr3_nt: TGTGCCAGCAGCCGACTAGGAGAGACCCAGTACTTC

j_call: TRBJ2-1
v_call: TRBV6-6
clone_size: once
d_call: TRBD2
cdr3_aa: CASSLYTSGGTNEQFF
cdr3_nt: TGTGCCAGCAGCCTCTATACTAGCGGTGGAACCAATGAGCAGTTCTTC

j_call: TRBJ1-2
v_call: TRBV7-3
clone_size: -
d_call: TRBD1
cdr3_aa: CASSLAGGDYGYTF
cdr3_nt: TGTGCCAGCAGCTTGGCAGGGGGAGACTATGGCTACACCTTC

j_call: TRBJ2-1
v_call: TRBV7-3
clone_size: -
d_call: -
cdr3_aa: CASSLRAGANSNEQFF
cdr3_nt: TGTGCCAGCAGCTTAAGAGCAGGGGCGAATAGCAATGAGCAGTTCTTC

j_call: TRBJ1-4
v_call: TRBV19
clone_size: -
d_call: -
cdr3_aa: CASSFLTGTMSNEKLFF
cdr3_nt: TGTGCCAGTAGTTTCCTAACCGGGACAATGAGTAATGAAAAACTGTTTTTT

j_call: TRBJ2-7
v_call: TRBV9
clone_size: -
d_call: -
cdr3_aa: CASSKGLTYEQYF
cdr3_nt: TGTGCCAGCTCCAAGGGACTGACCTACGAGCAGTACTTC

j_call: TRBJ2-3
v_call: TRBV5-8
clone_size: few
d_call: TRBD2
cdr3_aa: CASSGIAGGYTDTQYF
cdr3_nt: TGTGCCAGCAGCGGGATAGCGGGAGGATACACAGATACGCAGTATTTT

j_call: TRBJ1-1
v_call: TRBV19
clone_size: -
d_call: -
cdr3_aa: CASSIGRVNTEAFF
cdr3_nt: TGTGCCAGTAGTATAGGGAGGGTGAACACTGAAGCTTTCTTT

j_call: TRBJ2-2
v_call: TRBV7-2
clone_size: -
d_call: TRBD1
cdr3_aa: CASSFNRGTGELFF
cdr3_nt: TGTGCCAGCAGCTTTAACAGGGGCACCGGGGAGCTGTTTTTT

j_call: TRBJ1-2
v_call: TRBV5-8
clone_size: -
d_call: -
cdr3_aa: CAGSRTDLAGYTF
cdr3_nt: TGTGCCGGCAGCCGGACAGATTTGGCTGGCTACACCTTC

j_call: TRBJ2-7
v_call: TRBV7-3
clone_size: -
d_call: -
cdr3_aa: CASSLGQQGSEQYF
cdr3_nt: TGTGCCAGCAGCTTAGGGCAACAGGGAAGCGAGCAGTACTTC

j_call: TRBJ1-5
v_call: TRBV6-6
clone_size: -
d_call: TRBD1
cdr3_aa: CASSIGQGRNQPQHF
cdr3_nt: TGTGCCAGCAGTATCGGACAGGGACGTAATCAGCCCCAGCATTTT

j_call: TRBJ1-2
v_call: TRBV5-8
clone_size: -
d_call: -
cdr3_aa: CASSLGGGAGYTF
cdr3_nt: TGTGCCAGCAGCTTGGGAGGGGGGGCCGGCTACACCTTC

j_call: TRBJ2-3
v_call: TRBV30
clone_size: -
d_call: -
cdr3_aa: CAWAGRLTDTQYF
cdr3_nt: TGTGCCTGGGCGGGACGTCTCACAGATACGCAGTATTTT

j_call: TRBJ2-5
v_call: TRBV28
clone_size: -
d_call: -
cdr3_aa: CASSTGAGETQYF
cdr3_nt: TGTGCCAGCAGTACAGGGGCGGGGGAGACCCAGTACTTC